These 26 T cell receptor beta chains share one sample of origin, sequenced in a study of OX40 agonist ivuxolimab in advanced cancers. Method: immunoSEQ multiplex PCR; TCRdb's copy keeps in-frame clones and lacks some. The table has under 12,000 clones, about nine tenths seen once. The specimen comprised CD4+ or CD8+ T cells sorted from blood, sampled in a trial of the OX40 agonist ivuxolimab. Receptors originate from an adult with an advanced solid tumor such as melanoma, head and neck, liver or kidney cancer.

This sequence joins TRBV9 and TRBJ2-2; D uncertain. Per the germline V gene, CDR1 is SGDLS and CDR2 is YYNGEE. The CDR3 spans 16 residues. V was cut by 4 bases and J by 1 base, with 14 bases left in between. CDR3 nucleotide sequence: TGTGCCAGCAGCCCTAGGGCGGCTTTGAACACCGGGGAGCTGTTTTTT. This encodes CASSPRAALNTGELFF. Full variable domain (rest looked up from reference TRBV9 and TRBJ2-2): DSGVTQTPKHLITATGQRVTLRCSPRSGDLSVYWYQQSLDQGLQFLIQYYNGEERAKGNILERFSAQQFPDLHSELNLSSLELGDSALYFCASSPRAALNTGELFFGEGSRLTVL.

About this clone: Different DNA sequences within this sample yield the same CDR3. This chain uses TRBV4-1 with TRBJ2-7; tentatively, D is TRBD1 (6 bases). The CDR3 has 13 amino acids. Trimming took 3 bases from V and 1 from J, leaving 7 bases between them. Germline CDR1 MGHRA, CDR2 YSYEKL. CDR3 region: CASSQTGSYEQYF. The CDR3 DNA reads as TGCGCCAGCAGCCAGACAGGTTCCTACGAGCAGTACTTC.

The rearrangement joins TRBV4-1 to TRBJ2-7; weak D call: TRBD2 (5 bases). Trimming stripped 1 base from V and 3 bases from J, with 10 bases between. Looked up from germline, CDR1 is MGHRA and CDR2 is YSYEKL. The CDR3 covers 14 residues. As DNA, the CDR3 is TGCGCCAGCAGCCAAGTAGCCGGGGTCTACGAGCAGTACTTC. This translates into CASSQVAGVYEQYF.

This clone came up once. The chain links TRBV6-5 to TRBJ2-2; no clear D. The CDR3 runs to 10 residues. Trimming cost V 6 bases and J 7 bases, with 3 bases left between them. The germline V gene has CDR1 MNHEY and CDR2 SVGAGI. The CDR3 reads CASRGGELFF. The DNA for the CDR3 is TGTGCCAGCAGGGGCGGGGAGCTGTTTTTT.

This chain connects TRBV6-1 to TRBJ2-1, with 10 bases aligning to TRBD2. This CDR3 contains 14 residues. Germline CDR1 reads MNHNS; CDR2 reads SASEGT. V lost 2 bases and J lost 9; bases outside the gene matches: 4. In nucleotides, the CDR3 is TGTGCCAGCAGTGAACTAGCGGGAGTCTTTGAGCAGTTCTTC. Its protein product is CASSELAGVFEQFF.

CDR3 bases: TGTGCCAGCAGCCCCGGGACAAGGTGGCAGACCCAGTACTTC. This sequence encodes CASSPGTRWQTQYF. The V call is TRBV11-2, the J call TRBJ2-5, with D possibly matching TRBD1 (6 bases). The CDR3 is made up of 14 amino acids. Germline values: CDR1 SGHAT, CDR2 FQNNGV. V gave up 5 bases and J gave up 6 bases, with 16 bases separating them.

The rearrangement links TRBV12-5 to TRBJ2-1; D possibly corresponds to TRBD2 (5 bases). Germline V gene lookup returns CDR1 LGHNT and CDR2 FRNRAP. There are 13 residues in the CDR3. With 2 bases removed from V and 5 bases from J, the gap between germline ends came to 7 bases. CDR3 amino acids: CASGLWRDNEQFF. For the CDR3, the DNA is TGTGCTAGTGGTTTGTGGCGGGACAATGAGCAGTTCTTC.

This chain uses TRBV4-1 with TRBJ2-5, with D perhaps being TRBD1 or TRBD2 (6 bases each). V dropped 1 base and J dropped 4 bases, with 10 bases sitting between them. Germline V CDR1 and CDR2: MGHRA, YSYEKL. The CDR3 is 14 amino acids. CDR3 nucleotide sequence: TGCGCCAGCAGCCAAGCAACGGGGGCAGAGACCCAGTACTTC. Protein sequence: CASSQATGAETQYF.

The gene calls are TRBV6-5 and TRBJ2-5, with TRBD1 matching 12 bases. The germline V gene has CDR1 MNHEY and CDR2 SVGAGI. With V trimmed by 5 bases and J by 4 bases, 2 bases remained unmatched. This CDR3 contains 14 residues. The CDR3, as DNA: TGTGCCAGCAGTGTGGGACAGGGGGCAGAGACCCAGTACTTC. This codes for CASSVGQGAETQYF.

The J gene is TRBJ1-1, the V gene TRBV2; weak D call: TRBD1 (6 bases). The CDR3 is made up of 14 amino acids. V was shortened by 6 bases and J by 6 bases, with 17 bases between the two germline ends. Looked up from germline, CDR1 is SNHLY and CDR2 is FYNNEI. For the CDR3, the DNA is TGTGCCAGCAGAATGTCGGGGGCCGGCTCTGAAGCTTTCTTT. Amino acid sequence: CASRMSGAGSEAFF. Full variable domain (outside the CDR3, taken from reference TRBV2 and TRBJ1-1): EPEVTQTPSHQVTQMGQEVILRCVPISNHLYFYWYRQILGQKVEFLVSFYNNEISEKSEIFDDQFSVERPDGSNFTLKIRSTKLEDSAMYFCASRMSGAGSEAFFGQGTRLTVV.

The count of this clone is one. CDR3 sequence (DNA): TGTGCCAGCAGCTTCGAGCGGAGGAACACCGGGGAGCTGTTTTTT. As protein: CASSFERRNTGELFF. The chain links TRBV7-2 to TRBJ2-2; TRBD2 might be the D (5 bases). Between the trimmed V and J ends, which lost 3 bases and 1 base, there was a span of 9 bases. The CDR3 extends over 15 amino acids. Germline V gene lookup returns CDR1 SGHTA and CDR2 FQGNSA.

This chain joins TRBV30 and TRBJ1-1, with D perhaps TRBD1 (6 bases). This CDR3 has 14 amino acids. V was trimmed by 0 bases and J by 1 base, leaving 9 bases between them. In germline, CDR1 is GTSNPN, CDR2 SVGIG (reference sequence). The chain's CDR3 is CAWSVGRGNTEAFF. CDR3 nucleotides: TGTGCCTGGAGTGTAGGCAGGGGGAACACTGAAGCTTTCTTT.

The chain uses TRBV4-1 and TRBJ2-7; 10 bases agree with TRBD1. This CDR3 has 16 residues. Germline lookup yields CDR1 MGHRA and CDR2 YSYEKL. J gave up 6 bases and V 0 bases, and 8 bases lay outside the gene matches. The CDR3 loop reads CASSQDRTGGRSEQYF. The CDR3 DNA is TGCGCCAGCAGCCAAGATAGGACAGGGGGTAGGTCCGAGCAGTACTTC.

CDR3 bases: TGTGCCAGCAGCAACGCGGGACGGTCGGTTTTGGGTGAGCAGTTCTTC. Its protein product is CASSNAGRSVLGEQFF. The V gene is TRBV7-9, the J gene TRBJ2-1, with D possibly TRBD2 on 6 matching bases. Germline V gene data show CDR1 as SEHNR and CDR2 as FQNEAQ (reference sequence). Trimming shortened V by 5 bases and J by 9 bases, and 23 bases separated the two germline ends. CDR3 length equals 16 residues. The whole variable domain, remainder taken from reference TRBV7-9 and TRBJ2-1, is DTGVSQNPRHKITKRGQNVTFRCDPISEHNRLYWYRQTLGQGPEFLTYFQNEAQLEKSRLLSDRFSAERPKGSFSTLEIQRTEQGDSAMYLCASSNAGRSVLGEQFFGPGTRLTVL.

The chain is built from TRBV5-1 and TRBJ2-7, with 15 positions matching TRBD2. This CDR3 region has 20 residues. After removal of 4 bases from V and 5 bases from J, the junction contained 19 bases not matched to a gene. Germline CDR1 is SGHRS and CDR2 is YFSETQ. CDR3 in amino acids: CASSIRQGRTSGRALDEQYF. CDR3 nucleotides: TGCGCCAGCAGCATCCGACAGGGTCGGACTAGCGGGAGGGCCCTCGACGAGCAGTACTTC.

The chain employs TRBV13 and TRBJ2-7; 15 nucleotides align to TRBD2. The CDR3 totals 15 residues. Germline V lookup: CDR1 PRHDT, CDR2 FYEKMQ (reference sequence). The V and J ends lost 5 bases and 7 bases, in that order; junction bases with no gene match: 6. The CDR3 loop is CASSPGTSGGREQYF. The DNA of the CDR3 is TGTGCCAGCAGCCCAGGGACTAGCGGGGGGAGAGAGCAGTACTTC.

V usage is TRBV7-9 and J usage is TRBJ2-7; 7 nucleotides align to TRBD1. The CDR3 covers 13 residues. Germline V CDR1 and CDR2: SEHNR, FQNEAQ (reference sequence). With V trimmed by 5 bases and J by 7 bases, 8 bases remained unmatched. The CDR3 protein is CASSKQGSREQYF. The CDR3 nucleotides read TGTGCCAGCAGCAAACAGGGGTCTCGGGAGCAGTACTTC. Drawing the rest from reference TRBV7-9 and TRBJ2-7, the complete variable domain is DTGVSQNPRHKITKRGQNVTFRCDPISEHNRLYWYRQTLGQGPEFLTYFQNEAQLEKSRLLSDRFSAERPKGSFSTLEIQRTEQGDSAMYLCASSKQGSREQYFGPGTRLTVT.

This clone appeared once. The chain has TRBV5-6 and TRBJ2-5, with 9 bases that match TRBD2. The CDR3 contains 17 residues. The V and J ends lost 2 bases and 6 bases, in that order; junction bases with no gene match: 14. Germline-derived CDR1 and CDR2 are SGHDT and YYEEEE. CDR3 sequence (DNA): TGTGCCAGCAGCTTTGAAGGGGCTAGCGGGGCTAGGAAGACCCAGTACTTC. Amino acid sequence: CASSFEGASGARKTQYF.

The count of this clone is one. The CDR3 nucleotides are TGTGCCAGCAGCTACCAGTCCCAGGGTGGACGTGCACCCCTCCACTTT. This sequence encodes CASSYQSQGGRAPLHF. V and J are TRBV7-9 and TRBJ1-6, with TRBD1 as a possible D gene (5 bases). The CDR3 contains 16 residues. Trimming took 4 bases from V and 11 from J, leaving 21 bases between them. The germline V gene encodes CDR1 SEHNR and CDR2 FQNEAQ (reference sequence). The full variable domain, in which reference TRBV7-9 and TRBJ1-6 provide the parts outside the CDR3, is DTGVSQNPRHKITKRGQNVTFRCDPISEHNRLYWYRQTLGQGPEFLTYFQNEAQLEKSRLLSDRFSAERPKGSFSTLEIQRTEQGDSAMYLCASSYQSQGGRAPLHFGNGTRLTVT.

This clone was counted between two and nine times. V usage is TRBV6-1 and J usage is TRBJ1-2; TRBD1 aligns across 7 bases. The CDR3 spans 15 residues. V gave up 1 base and J gave up 1 base; unmatched junction bases: 3. The V gene's germline CDR1 is MNHNS and CDR2 SASEGT. The CDR3 is CASSEGDSHNYGYTF. The CDR3 nucleotides read TGTGCCAGCAGTGAAGGGGACAGTCATAACTATGGCTACACCTTC.

The V call is TRBV5-8, the J call TRBJ1-5, with a possible D match to TRBD1 (5 bases). Trimming took off 2 bases at V and 8 bases at J, with 11 bases between the two ends. The CDR3 length is 13 residues. Germline lookup yields CDR1 SGHTS and CDR2 YDEGEE. DNA for the CDR3: TGTGCCAGCAGCTTCCCCAGGGCGGAGCCCCAGCATTTT. Its protein product is CASSFPRAEPQHF.

This rearrangement joins TRBV6-1 to TRBJ1-6, with TRBD1 matching 7 bases. J gave up 5 bases and V 3 bases, and 1 base lay outside the gene matches. This CDR3 region has 14 residues. Germline CDR1 reads MNHNS; CDR2 reads SASEGT. For the CDR3, the DNA is TGTGCCAGCAGTGAGGGGACAGATAATTCACCCCTCCACTTT. Protein: CASSEGTDNSPLHF.

The gene calls are TRBV7-9 and TRBJ2-1; D ambiguous. V lost 6 bases, J lost 8 bases, and 8 bases lay in between. Looked up from germline, CDR1 is SEHNR and CDR2 is FQNEAQ (reference sequence). The CDR3 is made up of 11 amino acids. In nucleotides, the CDR3 is TGTGCCAGCAGTCAGAGTGATGAGCAGTTCTTC. This gives the protein CASSQSDEQFF.

The chain is built from TRBV5-4 and TRBJ2-6, with unresolved D. In germline, CDR1 is SGHNT, CDR2 YYREEE (reference sequence). V was cut by 5 bases and J by 1 base, with 10 bases left in between. This CDR3 is built from 15 residues. The CDR3 DNA reads TGTGCCAGCAGATTCCGAGGTTCTGGGGCCAACGTCCTGACTTTC. It translates to CASRFRGSGANVLTF. The complete variable domain, with remaining parts taken from reference TRBV5-4 and TRBJ2-6, reads ETGVTQSPTHLIKTRGQQVTLRCSSQSGHNTVSWYQQALGQGPQFIFQYYREEENGRGNFPPRFSGLQFPNYSSELNVNALELDDSALYLCASRFRGSGANVLTFGAGSRLTVL.

J is TRBJ2-6 and V is TRBV7-9; D perhaps matches TRBD1 (6 bases). The V end was cut by 3 bases, the J end by 4 bases, with 10 bases between. Germline CDR1 is SEHNR and CDR2 is FQNEAQ (reference sequence). This CDR3 is built from 15 residues. CDR3 DNA sequence: TGTGCCAGCAGCTTCACAGGGTTCGGGGCCAACGTCCTGACTTTC. Translated, it gives CASSFTGFGANVLTF.

The chain recombines TRBV30 with TRBJ2-7; 11 bases align to TRBD2. Unmatched junction bases numbered 4, after V lost 6 bases and J lost 0 bases. The CDR3 is 14 amino acids. Germline CDR1 is GTSNPN and CDR2 is SVGIG (reference sequence). The CDR3 protein is CACRTSGSSYEQYF. In nucleotides, the CDR3 is TGTGCCTGCCGAACTAGCGGGAGCTCCTACGAGCAGTACTTC.